The 22 T cell receptor beta chains below all came from one sample that was sequenced in a study of control samples from healthy donors and cancer patients. Some clones are missing from TCRdb's copy, which holds only in-frame ones; the method was immunoSEQ multiplex PCR. The sample has 70,000 to 100,000 clones; roughly nine tenths are singletons. Material for sequencing was blood. These receptors were collected from a woman aged 55-69 years in good health.

Points on this clone: The germline gene is not matched at one end of the junction; a read error may be the cause. The chain recombines TRBV7-7 with TRBJ1-5, with no clear D. The CDR3 is made up of 17 amino acids. CDR1 SSHAT and CDR2 FNYEAQ come from the germline V gene (reference sequence). CDR3 region: CASSSNRVQSSNQPQHF. The CDR3 DNA sequence: TGTGCTAGCAGCTCAAACCGGGTGCAGAGTAGCAATCAGCCCCAGCATTTT.

V usage is TRBV9 and J usage is TRBJ2-3; a weak D match, TRBD2 (5 bases). This CDR3 comprises 13 residues. Trimming pared 2 bases from V and 4 bases from J, leaving 8 bases between. Germline V gene lookup returns CDR1 SGDLS and CDR2 YYNGEE. This CDR3 reads CASSVEAPDTQYF. The CDR3 DNA reads as TGTGCCAGCAGCGTGGAGGCCCCAGATACGCAGTATTTT.

The chain combines TRBV7-2 with TRBJ2-7; TRBD1 is a possible D gene (6 bases). The germline V gene has CDR1 SGHTA and CDR2 FQGNSA. V was trimmed by 5 bases and J by 0 bases, leaving 11 bases between them. The CDR3 contains 14 residues. CDR3 region: CASSAQGTSYEQYF. CDR3 DNA: TGTGCCAGCAGCGCCCAGGGGACCTCCTACGAGCAGTACTTC.

The chain recombines TRBV9 with TRBJ1-2, with D perhaps matching TRBD1 (5 bases). Germline loops: CDR1 SGDLS, CDR2 YYNGEE. The V gene lost 0 bases and the J gene lost 2 bases, with 8 bases spanning the gap. CDR3 size: 14 residues. The CDR3 bases are TGTGCCAGCAGCGTAGTGTCAGGGAACTATGGCTACACCTTC. Its translation is CASSVVSGNYGYTF. The full variable domain, its missing parts supplied by reference TRBV9 and TRBJ1-2, is DSGVTQTPKHLITATGQRVTLRCSPRSGDLSVYWYQQSLDQGLQFLIQYYNGEERAKGNILERFSAQQFPDLHSELNLSSLELGDSALYFCASSVVSGNYGYTFGSGTRLTVV.

This sequence joins TRBV27 and TRBJ2-5; unclear D gene. Looked up from germline, CDR1 is MNHEY and CDR2 is SMNVEV (reference sequence). The CDR3 covers 11 residues. V was cut by 5 bases and J by 2 bases, with 3 bases left in between. CDR3 residues: CASSKQETQYF. CDR3 bases: TGTGCCAGCAGTAAGCAAGAGACCCAGTACTTC.

A note on this clone: Other nucleotide sequences in the sample specify the same CDR3. The V and J genes are TRBV5-1 and TRBJ1-1, with a weak D call TRBD1 (6 bases). Trimming removed 4 bases from V and 7 bases from J, with 11 bases in between. From germline, CDR1 is SGHRS and CDR2 YFSETQ. The CDR3 length is 12 residues. The DNA for the CDR3 is TGCGCCAGCAGCCCCGAGACAGGTGAAGCTTTCTTT. It specifies CASSPETGEAFF.

V gene TRBV6-6 combines with J gene TRBJ1-5, with TRBD1 identical over 8 bases. Germline lookup yields CDR1 MNHNY and CDR2 SVGAGI (reference sequence). Trimming took 6 bases from V and 10 from J; bases not matched to a gene: 11. The CDR3 has 14 residues. The CDR3 nucleotides are TGTGCCAGCAGGAGACAGGGGCTCAACGAACCCCAGCATTTT. It is translated as CASRRQGLNEPQHF.

This chain joins TRBV13 and TRBJ2-3; 9 nucleotides line up with TRBD2. The CDR3 runs to 16 residues. Germline trimming cut 0 bases from V and 2 bases from J; bases unmatched to any gene: 3. CDR1 and CDR2 (germline): PRHDT, FYEKMQ (reference sequence). The DNA for the CDR3 is TGTGCCAGCAGCTTAGGGTCTAGCGGGGACACAGATACGCAGTATTTT. Protein: CASSLGSSGDTDTQYF.

The chain has TRBV3-1 (or the pseudogene TRBV3-2) and TRBJ2-5; the match to TRBD2 covers 9 bases. Germline lookup yields CDR1 LGHDT and CDR2 YNNKEL (reference sequence). The ends lost 5 bases at V and 3 bases at J; junction bases unmatched: 4. The CDR3 consists of 14 residues. The CDR3 reads CASSWGLAEETQYF. CDR3 nucleotide sequence: TGTGCCAGCAGCTGGGGACTAGCCGAAGAGACCCAGTACTTC.

The CDR3 DNA follows: TGTGCCACCAGTGACCCGACTAGGGCAGATACGCAGTATTTT. Protein: CATSDPTRADTQYF. The chain is built from TRBV24-1 and TRBJ2-3, with TRBD2 as a possible D gene (6 bases). The V end lost 4 bases, the J end lost 4 bases, and 11 bases lay between the germline ends. Germline loops: CDR1 KGHDR, CDR2 SFDVKD. The CDR3 spans 14 residues.

The rearrangement links TRBV6-5 to TRBJ1-1, with D possibly TRBD1 on 6 matching bases. The CDR3 length is 13 residues. V lost 7 bases, J lost 6 bases, and 15 bases lay in between. Germline lookup yields CDR1 MNHEY and CDR2 SVGAGI. The CDR3 sequence is CASTQGRGAEAFF. The CDR3 coding sequence is TGTGCCAGCACCCAGGGGAGGGGTGCTGAAGCTTTCTTT.

Remarks on this clone: The same CDR3 can be traced to other DNA sequences in this sample. The J gene is TRBJ1-5, the V gene TRBV28; D is undetermined. CDR1 and CDR2 from the germline V gene are MDHEN and SYDVKM. Trimming removed 2 bases from V and 5 bases from J, with 13 bases in between. CDR3 length equals 15 residues. The CDR3 sequence: CASSLGSGFDQPQHF. DNA for the CDR3: TGTGCCAGCAGTTTAGGTTCCGGGTTCGATCAGCCCCAGCATTTT.

The chain has TRBV7-8 and TRBJ2-3; D is unclear. The CDR3 runs to 14 residues. The V end lost 0 bases, the J end lost 5 bases, and 9 bases lay between the germline ends. Germline values: CDR1 SGHVS, CDR2 FQNEAQ. The CDR3 nucleotides read TGTGCCAGCAGCTTAGCTCAACTGGGAGATACGCAGTATTTT. As protein: CASSLAQLGDTQYF.

The V gene is TRBV6-5, the J gene TRBJ2-3, with D maybe TRBD2 (6 bases). The V end was cut by 8 bases, the J end by 6 bases, with 18 bases between. This CDR3 is built from 14 residues. Per germline, CDR1 MNHEY and CDR2 SVGAGI. CDR3: CASHQGGRLDTQYF. DNA of the CDR3: TGTGCCAGCCACCAGGGTGGGAGGCTCGATACGCAGTATTTT.

The chain combines TRBV29-1 with TRBJ1-3; no clear D gene. There are 14 residues in the CDR3. The V end was cut by 5 bases, the J end by 2 bases, with 13 bases between. The germline gives CDR1 SQVTM, CDR2 ANQGSEA. In DNA, the CDR3 is TGCAGCGTTCTCGACTCCCGAACTGGAAACACCATATATTTT. This codes for CSVLDSRTGNTIYF.

This clone was counted once. CDR3 region: CASRDGTGSTEAFF. CDR3 sequence (DNA): TGTGCCAGCAGAGACGGGACAGGGAGCACTGAAGCTTTCTTT. The V gene is TRBV6-5, the J gene TRBJ1-1; 9 nucleotides line up with TRBD1. This CDR3 spans 14 amino acids. J lost 4 bases, V lost 6 bases, and 6 bases had no gene match. Germline V gene lookup returns CDR1 MNHEY and CDR2 SVGAGI.

CDR3 DNA: TGTGCCAGCAGCCCTTTGGACTCGGCCGGGGAGACCCAGTACTTC. The encoded protein is CASSPLDSAGETQYF. This chain uses TRBV11-2 with TRBJ2-5, with D perhaps matching TRBD2 (5 bases). This CDR3 contains 15 residues. The V end was cut by 5 bases, the J end by 5 bases, with 18 bases between. CDR1 is SGHAT, CDR2 FQNNGV, per germline. The full variable domain, with the rest looked up from reference TRBV11-2 and TRBJ2-5, is EAGVAQSPRYKIIEKRQSVAFWCNPISGHATLYWYQQILGQGPKLLIQFQNNGVVDDSQLPKDRFSAERLKGVDSTLKIQPAKLEDSAVYLCASSPLDSAGETQYFGPGTRLLVL.

J is TRBJ2-5 and V is TRBV5-4, with a possible D match to TRBD2 (5 bases). Trimming took off 4 bases at V and 2 bases at J, with 12 bases between the two ends. Per germline, CDR1 SGHNT and CDR2 YYREEE (reference sequence). This CDR3 has 14 amino acids. CDR3 loop: CASSRGSGQETQYF. The DNA of the CDR3 is TGTGCCAGCAGCCGGGGAAGTGGGCAAGAGACCCAGTACTTC.

CDR3 residues: CASSQENYGYTF. CDR3 nucleotides: TGTGCCAGCAGTCAAGAGAACTATGGCTACACCTTC. V usage is TRBV28 and J usage is TRBJ1-2; D is uncertain. CDR1 is MDHEN, CDR2 SYDVKM, per germline. The V and J ends lost 5 bases and 2 bases respectively, with 6 bases between them. The CDR3 totals 12 residues.

This chain joins TRBV4-3 and TRBJ1-5; D might be TRBD1 (5 bases). Germline lookup yields CDR1 LGHNA and CDR2 YSLEER. V was pared by 3 bases and J by 5 bases, with 8 bases between. The CDR3 covers 13 residues. The chain's CDR3 is CASSHTRDQPQHF. For the CDR3, the DNA is TGCGCCAGCAGCCATACCAGGGATCAGCCCCAGCATTTT.

For the CDR3, the DNA is TGTGCCAGCTCACCGGACAGCAATCAGCCCCAGCATTTT. Translated, it gives CASSPDSNQPQHF. The chain employs TRBV18 and TRBJ1-5, with unresolved D. Trimming left V 3 bases short and J 1 base short, with 4 bases between. The CDR3 extends over 13 amino acids. Germline loops: CDR1 KGHSH, CDR2 LQKENI. The whole variable domain, filled in from reference TRBV18 and TRBJ1-5, reads NAGVMQNPRHLVRRRGQEARLRCSPMKGHSHVYWYRQLPEEGLKFMVYLQKENIIDESGMPKERFSAEFPKEGPSILRIQQVVRGDSAAYFCASSPDSNQPQHFGDGTRLSIL.

The CDR3 spells CASTPGQSNTGELFF. DNA of the CDR3: TGCGCCAGCACGCCGGGACAGAGCAACACCGGGGAGCTGTTTTTT. This chain connects TRBV23-1 to TRBJ2-2, with TRBD1 identical over 7 bases. TRBV23-1 is an ORF; its function is uncertain. Trimming cost V 7 bases and J 2 bases; bases outside gene matches: 7. CDR3 size: 15 residues.